The entry below describes one T cell receptor (beta chain). Germline V CDR1 and CDR2: SGHTA, FQGNSA. V lost 2 bases, J lost 1 base, and 18 bases lay in between. This CDR3 has 19 amino acids. The sample originates from a study of T cell changes during pregnancy in multiple sclerosis. TCRdb's table, derived via immunoSEQ multiplex PCR, lists solely in-frame clones and lacks some. Here the sample spans 65,000 to 90,000 clones, around nine tenths being singletons. The clonotype originates from a female donor with multiple sclerosis, enrolled in a pregnancy study. V and J are TRBV7-2 and TRBJ2-6, with a possible D match to TRBD1 (6 bases). The specimen comprised peripheral blood, sampled in the second trimester of pregnancy. CDR3 region: CASSLSLDSGWSGANVLTF. The CDR3 coding sequence is TGTGCCAGCAGCTTATCCTTGGACAGCGGATGGTCTGGGGCCAACGTCCTGACTTTC.